The clone carrying this T cell receptor beta chain was counted only a few times. What it recognizes is unknown. The CDR3 totals 14 residues. CDR1 is DFQATT and CDR2 is SNEGSKA in the germline V gene (reference sequence). Trimming at V came to 2 bases and at J to 4 bases, leaving 6 bases not matched to a gene. The data belong to a study of identical twins' blood T cells. Points from the study as a whole: Shared CDR3 clonotype counts tracked mainly the product of cloneset sizes. Abundant TCRbeta CDR3s overlapped more between twins than with unrelated donors. Even for out-of-frame TCRbeta, twins reportedly shared V gene usage much more than unrelated donors.

Authors' methods: Clonotypes per individual ranged from about 85,000 to nearly 500,000. TCRdb recomputed calls from the 5' RACE reads with MiXCR, one row per CDR3 protein. Here the V and J calls rest on TCRdb's processing, not on the authors' analysis. The table includes 350,000 to 450,000 distinct CDR3 sequences, roughly 27% detected once. The J gene is TRBJ2-7, the V gene TRBV20-1; 9 nucleotides agree with TRBD2. Sequences were obtained from PBMCs. The receptor's source is a woman between 18 and 50 years old in good health. This chain's CDR3 is CSARRATSGYEQYF. DNA for the CDR3: TGCAGTGCTAGAAGGGCCACTAGCGGGTACGAGCAGTACTTC.